This T cell receptor beta chain was sequenced for a study of shared clonotypes between healthy human individuals. In germline, CDR1 is SGHDN, CDR2 FVKESK. The CDR3 sequence is 16 residues long. The V end was cut by 0 bases, the J end by 9 bases, with 18 bases between. The table came from immunoSEQ multiplex PCR; TCRdb's copy has only in-frame clones and leaves some out. This table has about 1.1 million clones, approximately 80% appearing once. The sequenced sample was memory CD4+ T cells from PBMCs. Subset in this sample: CD45RA-negative fraction. The receptor comes from a man between 18 and 35 years old in good health. Some clones in this sample may be carry-over from other donors' samples. The gene calls are TRBV14 and TRBJ2-1; D is possibly TRBD1 or TRBD2 (5 bases each). The CDR3 DNA reads as TGTGCCAGCAGCCAAGACCTGACACTTCTGAGGGGTGAGCAGTTCTTC. Translated: CASSQDLTLLRGEQFF.